This is a list of T cell receptor beta chains from one sample in a study of blood T cell repertoires in COVID-19. Here immunoSEQ multiplex PCR was the method, and the copy in TCRdb shows in-frame clones only, minus some. The table records over 400,000 clones, 70% to 90% of them present only once. Sequenced sample: peripheral blood. The receptors derive from a human donor in a cohort sampled during active COVID-19. Both conserved end residues are part of each CDR3. A D gene is named only where the DNA matches it firmly. Part of the rows lack a size; the others show once, few, many or a class for expanded clones.

.	TRBV2	TRBJ1-4	TRBD1	TGTGCCAGCCGAGGACAGGGGTTTAATGAAAAACTGTTTTTT	CASRGQGFNEKLFF
.	TRBV3-1/TRBV3-2	TRBJ1-2	.	TGTGCCAGCAGCCCGCGGGGGGCGGGGGACTATGGCTACACCTTC	CASSPRGAGDYGYTF
.	TRBV5-4	TRBJ1-1	.	TGTGCCAGCAGCTTGGCTCAGGATCGGACTGAAGCTTTCTTT	CASSLAQDRTEAFF
.	TRBV5-1	TRBJ2-2	TRBD2	TGCGCCAGCAGCTTGGTCGGACTAGCGGGGCCTGGCACCGGGGAGCTGTTTTTT	CASSLVGLAGPGTGELFF
.	TRBV5-4	TRBJ1-4	.	TGTGCCAGCAGCTTGGGAGGCGCGGGGGACGAAAAACTGTTTTTT	CASSLGGAGDEKLFF
.	TRBV2	TRBJ1-4	TRBD1	TGTGCCAGCAGGGGACAGGGGACAACTAATGAAAAACTGTTTTTT	CASRGQGTTNEKLFF
once	TRBV15	TRBJ1-5	TRBD1	TGTGCCACCAGCCCGGGACAGGGTGGATCAGACGCAAGGGAGCCCCAGCATTTT	CATSPGQGGSDAREPQHF
.	TRBV6-6	TRBJ2-7	.	TGTGCCAGCCGACGAATGAGGGATACCTACGAGCAGTACTTC	CASRRMRDTYEQYF
.	TRBV2	TRBJ1-5	TRBD1	TGTGCCAGCAGTGAAGCCGGTGTTTTGGGACAGGGGATGAGCAATCAGCCCCAGCATTTT	CASSEAGVLGQGMSNQPQHF
.	TRBV7-2	TRBJ2-1	TRBD2	TGTGCCAGCAGCGGCACACTCCTAGCGGGAGGCGGGTTTGAGCAGTTCTTC	CASSGTLLAGGGFEQFF
.	TRBV6-5	TRBJ1-4	.	TGTGCCAGCAGACTCGACAGGAATAATGAAAAACTGTTTTTT	CASRLDRNNEKLFF
.	TRBV7-9	TRBJ2-5	TRBD1	TGTGCCAGCAGCTTCGTCACAGGGGGCCCAGAGACCCAGTACTTC	CASSFVTGGPETQYF
.	TRBV4-3	TRBJ2-4	TRBD1	TGCGCCAGCAGCGAACAGGGGGCTGTGGGAAACATTCAGTACTTC	CASSEQGAVGNIQYF
.	TRBV24-1	TRBJ1-4	TRBD1	TGTGCCACCCGTAAAAGGCAGACAGGGATTATTAATGAAAAACTGTTTTTT	CATRKRQTGIINEKLFF
once	TRBV5-5	TRBJ2-1	TRBD2	TGTGCCAGCAGTAAGACTAGCGGGCCATACAATGAGCAGTTCTTC	CASSKTSGPYNEQFF
.	TRBV28	TRBJ2-1	TRBD2	TGTGCCAGCAGCGACCCTTCGGGACTAGCGGGTTACAATGAGCAGTTCTTC	CASSDPSGLAGYNEQFF
.	TRBV3-1/TRBV3-2	TRBJ2-5	.	TGTGCCAGCAGCCAGGGACTGGGACAAGAGACCCAGTACTTC	CASSQGLGQETQYF
.	TRBV23-1	TRBJ1-2	.	TGCGCCAGCAGTCATTTGGGGGGCGGGGGCGGCTACACCTTC	CASSHLGGGGGYTF
.	TRBV19	TRBJ2-7	TRBD2	TGTGCCAGTAGTATAGATCGGCTAGCGGGAGAAGACGAGCAGTACTTC	CASSIDRLAGEDEQYF
.	TRBV7-2	TRBJ1-2	.	TGTGCCAGCAGCCCTAGGGGGGGTAGCTATGGCTACACCTTC	CASSPRGGSYGYTF
.	TRBV25-1	TRBJ2-7	TRBD1	TGTGCCAGCAGTGCGGGACAGGGTCTCGACGAGCAGTACTTC	CASSAGQGLDEQYF
once	TRBV19	TRBJ1-2	TRBD1	TGTGCCAGTAGTACCCGGACAGGCACCTATGGCTACACCTTC	CASSTRTGTYGYTF
.	TRBV28	TRBJ2-5	.	TGTGCCAGCAGGGACCTGGAGGCGGTTCAAGAGACCCAGTACTTC	CASRDLEAVQETQYF
few	TRBV10-3	TRBJ2-7	TRBD2	TGTGCCATCGCGACCCCCGGGAGGCTCAACGACGAGCAGTACTTC	CAIATPGRLNDEQYF
.	TRBV27	TRBJ1-6	.	TGTGCCAGCAGGTTAGGGGACATTGGCTCACCCCTCCACTTT	CASRLGDIGSPLHF
.	TRBV19	TRBJ2-7	.	TGTGCCAGCAAAGGACCGGGGGCCTACGAGCAGTACTTC	CASKGPGAYEQYF
.	TRBV6-5	TRBJ2-3	.	TGTGCCAGCAGCGACAGGTTTAGGGATACGCAGTATTTT	CASSDRFRDTQYF
.	TRBV11-1	TRBJ2-1	TRBD1	TGTGCCAGCAGCTTAGATGGCAGGGGGCGCGATGAGCAGTTCTTC	CASSLDGRGRDEQFF
.	TRBV29-1	TRBJ1-1	TRBD1	TGCAGCGCCTTTGGACAGGGAGCTGAAGCTTTCTTT	CSAFGQGAEAFF
.	TRBV7-9	TRBJ2-3	TRBD1	TGTGCCAGCAGCCTGGGGACAGGGGGACTTACAGATACGCAGTATTTT	CASSLGTGGLTDTQYF
.	TRBV9	TRBJ1-5	TRBD1	TGTGCCAGCGGAAGGACAGGGACCAGCAATCAGCCCCAGCATTTT	CASGRTGTSNQPQHF
.	TRBV27	TRBJ1-2	.	TGTGCCAGCAGTTTAATGTTGGGAGGGTCCTATGGCTACACCTTC	CASSLMLGGSYGYTF
once	TRBV19	TRBJ2-3	TRBD1	TGTGCCAGTAGTATCGAAGGGCTGACAGGGAACCTTCCAGATACGCAGTATTTT	CASSIEGLTGNLPDTQYF
.	TRBV25-1	TRBJ2-1	.	TGTGCCAGCAGTGAATATATCCGCTCCTACAATGAGCAGTTCTTC	CASSEYIRSYNEQFF
.	TRBV5-1	TRBJ1-4	.	TGCGCCAGCAGCTTGGCCGGCAGGGGCTGGGAAAAACTGTTTTTT	CASSLAGRGWEKLFF
.	TRBV25-1	TRBJ1-3	.	TGTGCCAGCAGTGAGCCTCGACAGTTTGGAAACACCATATATTTT	CASSEPRQFGNTIYF
many	TRBV5-4	TRBJ2-7	.	TGTGCCAGCAGCTCCTCCGTTTACGAGCAGTACTTC	CASSSSVYEQYF
.	TRBV5-1	TRBJ1-4	.	TGCGCCAGCAGCCCCGGGGAGCGGGGGGGAACTAATGAAAAACTGTTTTTT	CASSPGERGGTNEKLFF
.	TRBV19	TRBJ1-3	.	TGTGCCACCTGGCCGGGACTGAGCTCTGGAAACACCATATATTTT	CATWPGLSSGNTIYF
.	TRBV19	TRBJ1-2	.	TGTGCCAGTAGTGAAGGGGTAAACTATGGCTACACCTTC	CASSEGVNYGYTF
.	TRBV27	TRBJ2-7	.	TGTGCCAGCAGTTTAGTTGCAGGGGGGTCCGAGCAGTACTTC	CASSLVAGGSEQYF
.	TRBV18	TRBJ1-1	.	TGTGCCAGCACTACGGGGAGAGGGACTGAAGCTTTCTTT	CASTTGRGTEAFF
.	TRBV30	TRBJ1-1	.	TGTGCCTACCGGAGGGAGGTGAACACTGAAGCTTTCTTT	CAYRREVNTEAFF
.	TRBV5-4	TRBJ2-5	.	TGTGCCAGCAGCCCTTTCAAAAGAGGGGGGGTAGAGACCCAGTACTTC	CASSPFKRGGVETQYF
.	TRBV6-5	TRBJ2-7	.	TGTGCCAGCTCCAAAGAGGGCTTCGAGCAGTACTTC	CASSKEGFEQYF
.	TRBV19	TRBJ2-1	.	TGTGCCAGTAGTATGGGGAGTCCGGGTGGGGTCCGTGAGCAGTTCTTC	CASSMGSPGGVREQFF
.	TRBV28	TRBJ2-2	.	TGTGCCAGCACCCAGAACACCGGGGAGCTGTTTTTT	CASTQNTGELFF
.	TRBV6-2/TRBV6-3	TRBJ2-3	.	TGTGCCAGCAGTTACACGGACAGAAGCACAGATACGCAGTATTTT	CASSYTDRSTDTQYF
.	TRBV19	TRBJ1-1	TRBD1	TGTGCCAGTAGTTCACAGGGGGCGCGAACTGAAGCTTTCTTT	CASSSQGARTEAFF
.	TRBV5-5	TRBJ1-6	.	TGTGCCAGCAGCTTGGGCTCGGGGTTACCTTTTGACTCACCCCTCCACTTT	CASSLGSGLPFDSPLHF
few	TRBV10-3	TRBJ2-7	TRBD2	TGTGCCATCAGTGGTGGACGGGAGGGAATCTCCTACGAGCAGTACTTC	CAISGGREGISYEQYF
few	TRBV2	TRBJ2-3	TRBD2	TGTGCCAGCAGTCAGGGACTAGCAGGAACAGATACGCAGTATTTT	CASSQGLAGTDTQYF
once	TRBV19	TRBJ2-2	.	TGTGCCAGTAGTCCACTCTACAACACCGGGGAGCTGTTTTTT	CASSPLYNTGELFF
.	TRBV9	TRBJ2-5	.	TGTGCCAGCAGCGTCATGGGCAGGGAGGTGGAGACCCAGTACTTC	CASSVMGREVETQYF
.	TRBV5-4	TRBJ2-1	TRBD1	TGTGCCAGCAGCTTGGCCAGGGGGCTCACCTACAATGAGCAGTTCTTC	CASSLARGLTYNEQFF
.	TRBV7-2	TRBJ2-7	.	TGTGCCAGCAGCTTAGAGGGACAAGGTAACGAGCAGTACTTC	CASSLEGQGNEQYF
.	TRBV7-2	TRBJ2-1	.	TGTGCCAGCAGCTTAAATATGCGGTATGAGCAGTTCTTC	CASSLNMRYEQFF
.	TRBV19	TRBJ1-1	TRBD1	TGTGCCAGTAGTAACCCGCCAGACAGGGTAGAAGCTTTCTTT	CASSNPPDRVEAFF
.	TRBV5-4	TRBJ2-3	.	TGTGCCAGCAGCCAACAGGGAGCTCGCACAGATACGCAGTATTTT	CASSQQGARTDTQYF
.	TRBV19	TRBJ2-7	.	TGTGCCAGTAGTATTAAGGCCAGGGGCCACGAGCAGTACTTC	CASSIKARGHEQYF